Following are 2 T cell receptor beta chains from one sample sequenced in a study of patients and donors after allogeneic stem cell transplantation (dated by TCRdb to the early 2020s). To prepare the library, RT-PCR was applied. The sequencer listed for this sample is NextSeq 550. TCRdb itself trimmed the public reads at Q25 with fastp, ran MiXCR and retained productive beta chains. When rows share a CDR3 protein, they turn into one entry using the most common DNA and genes. The sample table holds roughly 940,000 distinct CDR3 sequences, of which approximately 18% were seen once. Clones ranked in the top ten supply under 6.5% of the sample. Specimen: blood, either unsorted or a sorted T cell fraction (not recorded which). These receptors were obtained from a human donor who was either an allogeneic HSCT recipient or a stem cell or donor lymphocyte infusion donor (not recorded which). It is not recorded whose cells these are; they may come from a transplant donor.

The genes are TRBV25-1 and TRBJ2-1; TRBD2 matches at 7 bases. Germline values: CDR1 MGHDK, CDR2 SYGVNS. The CDR3 spans 20 residues. V lost 4 bases and J lost 1; bases outside the gene matches: 19. CDR3 DNA sequence: TGTGCCAGCAGTGGCCGGGACTACGGCGACCCCCGTAGGTCCTACAATGAGCAGTTCTTC. Protein sequence: CASSGRDYGDPRRSYNEQFF.

This clonotype was recorded a few times. The V gene is TRBV20-1, the J gene TRBJ1-5, with 9 bases identical to TRBD1. The CDR3 spans 17 residues. The junction had 13 bases not matched to a gene; V was cut back by 5 bases and J by 2 bases. CDR1 and CDR2 (germline): DFQATT, SNEGSKA (reference sequence). The CDR3 reads CSARHGTGSGGNQPQHF. The CDR3 nucleotides are TGCAGTGCTCGCCACGGGACAGGGAGCGGAGGCAATCAGCCCCAGCATTTT.